This TCR beta chain was captured by sequencing in a study of blood T cell repertoires in COVID-19. Across the whole study: Acute-phase and convalescent COVID-19 samples originated in the United States, Italy and Spain. PBMCs, B-cell-depleted T cells, or T cells provided the cDNA or gDNA that made up the material.

Original processing notes: From reference gene primer amplification, estimates of nucleated cell counts were derived. The table came from immunoSEQ multiplex PCR; TCRdb's copy has only in-frame clones and leaves some out. D and trimming come from the DNA, and the V and J calls and clone size come from that table. The sample lists over 200,000 clones, almost 90% occurring once. The trim removed 2 bases at V and 5 bases at J, leaving 3 bases unmatched. The CDR3 totals 13 residues. Germline V gives CDR1 SGHAT, CDR2 FQNNGV. This clone has only one observation. The sequenced sample was peripheral blood. The receptor's source is a man younger than 35 with active or convalescent COVID-19. The V call is TRBV11-2, the J call TRBJ2-7, with 7 bases identical to TRBD1. The CDR3 DNA reads TGTGCCAGCAGCTTAAGGGGGCCCCACGAGCAGTACTTC. This sequence encodes CASSLRGPHEQYF.